This T cell receptor (beta chain) was observed in a study of T cell repertoires in cytomegalovirus infection. Whole-study context: CMV infection and matching HLA type were both indicated by public TCR beta signatures.

Study results and limitations: The study identified carriers of CMV plus the relevant HLA from cumulative public TCR beta family frequency. In two of eight donors, the top clonotype was HLA-C-restricted CMV-specific.

This CDR3 has 15 residues. CDR1 and CDR2 (germline): KGHSH, LQKENI. V lost 5 bases to trimming and J lost 5 bases, with 15 bases between them. TCRdb reprocessed the reads via MiXCR and lists one record per CDR3 protein. The repertoire holds 150,000 to 200,000 distinct CDR3 sequences, with roughly a fifth as singletons. Remarks on this clonotype: Its antigen is currently unknown.

The receptor was isolated from a human donor in good health (CMV status not recorded). Some clones in this sample may be carry-over from other donors' samples. Sequencing was done on a sample of PBMCs. The chain combines TRBV18 with TRBJ1-4; the D gene is possibly TRBD1 (5 bases). The CDR3 sequence: CASSIRDAENEKLFF. As DNA, the CDR3 is TGTGCCAGCTCAATCCGGGACGCCGAAAATGAAAAACTGTTTTTT.